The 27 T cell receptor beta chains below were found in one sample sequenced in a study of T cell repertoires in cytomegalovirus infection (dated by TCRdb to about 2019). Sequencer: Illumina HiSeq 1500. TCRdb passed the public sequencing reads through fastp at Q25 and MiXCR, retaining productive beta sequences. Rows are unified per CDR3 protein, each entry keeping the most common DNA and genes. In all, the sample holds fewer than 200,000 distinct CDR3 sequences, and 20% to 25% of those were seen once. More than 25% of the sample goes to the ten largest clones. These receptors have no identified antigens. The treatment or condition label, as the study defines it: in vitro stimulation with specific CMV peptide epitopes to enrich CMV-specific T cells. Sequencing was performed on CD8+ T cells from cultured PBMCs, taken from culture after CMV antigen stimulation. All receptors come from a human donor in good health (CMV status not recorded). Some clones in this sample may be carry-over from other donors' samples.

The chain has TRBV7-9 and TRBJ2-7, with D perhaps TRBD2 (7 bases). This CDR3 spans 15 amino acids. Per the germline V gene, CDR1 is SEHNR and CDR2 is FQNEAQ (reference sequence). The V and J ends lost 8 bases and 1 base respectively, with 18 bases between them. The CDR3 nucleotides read TGTGCCAGCTTATACTCCGGGGGGCCATCCTACGAGCAGTACTTC. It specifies CASLYSGGPSYEQYF. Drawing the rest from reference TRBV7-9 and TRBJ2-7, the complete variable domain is DTGVSQNPRHKITKRGQNVTFRCDPISEHNRLYWYRQTLGQGPEFLTYFQNEAQLEKSRLLSDRFSAERPKGSFSTLEIQRTEQGDSAMYLCASLYSGGPSYEQYFGPGTRLTVT.

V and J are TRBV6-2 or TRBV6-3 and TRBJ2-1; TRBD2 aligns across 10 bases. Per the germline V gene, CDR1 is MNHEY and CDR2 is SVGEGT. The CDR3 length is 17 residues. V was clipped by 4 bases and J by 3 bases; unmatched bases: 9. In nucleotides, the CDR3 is TGTGCCAGCAGTTGGACTAGCGGTTCATCCTTCTACAATGAGCAGTTCTTC. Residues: CASSWTSGSSFYNEQFF.

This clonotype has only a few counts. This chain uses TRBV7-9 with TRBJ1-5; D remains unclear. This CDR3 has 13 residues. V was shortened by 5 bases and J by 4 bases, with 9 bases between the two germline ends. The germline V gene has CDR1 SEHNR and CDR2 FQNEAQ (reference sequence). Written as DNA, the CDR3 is TGTGCCAGCAGCCCCAACCTAAATCAGCCCCAGCATTTT. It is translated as CASSPNLNQPQHF.

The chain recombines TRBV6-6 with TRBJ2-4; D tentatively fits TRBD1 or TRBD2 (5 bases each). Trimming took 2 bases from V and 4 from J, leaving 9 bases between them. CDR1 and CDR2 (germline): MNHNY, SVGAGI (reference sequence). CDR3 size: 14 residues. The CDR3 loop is CASSYGTEKNIQYF. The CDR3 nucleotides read TGTGCCAGCAGTTACGGGACGGAAAAAAACATTCAGTACTTC.

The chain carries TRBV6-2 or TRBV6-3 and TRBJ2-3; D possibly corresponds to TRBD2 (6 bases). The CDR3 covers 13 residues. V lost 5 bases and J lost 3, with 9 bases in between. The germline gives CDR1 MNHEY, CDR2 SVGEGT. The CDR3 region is CASSKEGTDTQYF. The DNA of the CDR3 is TGTGCCAGCAGTAAGGAGGGAACAGATACGCAGTATTTT.

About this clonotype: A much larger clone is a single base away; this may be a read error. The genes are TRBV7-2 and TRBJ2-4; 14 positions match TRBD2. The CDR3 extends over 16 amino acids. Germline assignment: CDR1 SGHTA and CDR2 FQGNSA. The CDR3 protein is CASSLTSGGAKNSQYF. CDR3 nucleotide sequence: TGTGCCAGCAGCCTGACTAGCGGGGGGGCCAAAAACAGTCAGTACTTC.

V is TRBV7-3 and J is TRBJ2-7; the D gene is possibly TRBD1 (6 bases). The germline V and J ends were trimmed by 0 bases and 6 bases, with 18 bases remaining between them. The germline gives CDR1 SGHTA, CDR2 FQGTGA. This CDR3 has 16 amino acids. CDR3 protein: CASSLTVATGRSEQYF. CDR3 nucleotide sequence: TGTGCCAGCAGCTTAACGGTAGCAACAGGGCGTAGCGAGCAGTACTTC.

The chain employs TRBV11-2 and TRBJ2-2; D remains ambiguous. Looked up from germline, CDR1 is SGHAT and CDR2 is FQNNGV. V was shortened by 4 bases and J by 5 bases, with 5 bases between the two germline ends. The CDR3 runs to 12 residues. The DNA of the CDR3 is TGTGCCAGCAGCTCCAGAACCGGGGAGCTGTTTTTT. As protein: CASSSRTGELFF.

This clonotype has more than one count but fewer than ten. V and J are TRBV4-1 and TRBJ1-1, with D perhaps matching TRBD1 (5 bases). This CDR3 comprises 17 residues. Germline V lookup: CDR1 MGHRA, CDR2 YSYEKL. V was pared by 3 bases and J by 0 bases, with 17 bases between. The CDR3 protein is CASSQVGTGDMNTEAFF. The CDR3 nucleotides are TGCGCCAGCAGCCAGGTGGGTACAGGCGACATGAACACTGAAGCTTTCTTT.

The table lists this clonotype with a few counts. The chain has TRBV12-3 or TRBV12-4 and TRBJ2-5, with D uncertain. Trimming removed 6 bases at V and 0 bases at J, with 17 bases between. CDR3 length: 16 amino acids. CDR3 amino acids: CASSPLTTEYQETQYF. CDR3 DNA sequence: TGTGCCAGCAGCCCACTCACGACCGAGTACCAAGAGACCCAGTACTTC.

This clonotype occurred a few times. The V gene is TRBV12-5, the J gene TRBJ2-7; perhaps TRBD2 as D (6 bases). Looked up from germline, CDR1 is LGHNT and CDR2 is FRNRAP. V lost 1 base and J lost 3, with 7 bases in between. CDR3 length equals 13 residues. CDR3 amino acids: CASGLDGGYEQYF. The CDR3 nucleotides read TGTGCTAGTGGTTTGGACGGGGGCTACGAGCAGTACTTC.

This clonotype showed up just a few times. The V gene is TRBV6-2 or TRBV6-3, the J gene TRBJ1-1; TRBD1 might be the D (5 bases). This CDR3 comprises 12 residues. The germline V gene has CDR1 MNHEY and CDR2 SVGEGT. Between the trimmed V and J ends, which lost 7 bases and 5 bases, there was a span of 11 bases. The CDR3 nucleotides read TGTGCCAGCATTTCGGGGCGGACTGAAGCTTTCTTT. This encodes CASISGRTEAFF.

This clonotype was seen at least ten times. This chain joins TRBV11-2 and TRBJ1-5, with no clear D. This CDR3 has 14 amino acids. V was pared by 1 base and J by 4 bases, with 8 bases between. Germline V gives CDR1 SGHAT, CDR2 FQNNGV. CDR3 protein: CASSLGVGNQPQHF. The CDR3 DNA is TGTGCCAGCAGCTTAGGTGTTGGGAATCAGCCCCAGCATTTT.

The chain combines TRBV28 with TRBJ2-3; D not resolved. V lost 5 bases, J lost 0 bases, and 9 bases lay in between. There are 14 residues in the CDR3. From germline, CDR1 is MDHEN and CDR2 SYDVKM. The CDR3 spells CASSTDGSTDTQYF. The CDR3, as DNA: TGTGCCAGCAGTACAGACGGTAGCACAGATACGCAGTATTTT.

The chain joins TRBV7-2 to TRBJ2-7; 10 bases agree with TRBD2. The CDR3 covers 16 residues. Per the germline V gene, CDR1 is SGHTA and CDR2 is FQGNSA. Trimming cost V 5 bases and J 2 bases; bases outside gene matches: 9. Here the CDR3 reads CASSPTTSGAPYEQYF. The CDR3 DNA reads TGTGCCAGCAGCCCAACTACTAGCGGGGCCCCCTACGAGCAGTACTTC.

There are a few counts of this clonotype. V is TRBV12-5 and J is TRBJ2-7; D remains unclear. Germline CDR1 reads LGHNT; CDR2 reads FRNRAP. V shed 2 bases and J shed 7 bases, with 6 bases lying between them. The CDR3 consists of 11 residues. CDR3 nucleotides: TGTGCTAGTGGTTTGCCTCTTGAGCAGTACTTC. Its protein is CASGLPLEQYF.

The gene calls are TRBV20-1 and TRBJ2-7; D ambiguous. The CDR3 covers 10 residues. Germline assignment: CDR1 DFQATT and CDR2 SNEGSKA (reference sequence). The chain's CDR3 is CSAFLYEQYF. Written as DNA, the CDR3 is TGCAGCGCCTTTCTTTACGAGCAGTACTTC.

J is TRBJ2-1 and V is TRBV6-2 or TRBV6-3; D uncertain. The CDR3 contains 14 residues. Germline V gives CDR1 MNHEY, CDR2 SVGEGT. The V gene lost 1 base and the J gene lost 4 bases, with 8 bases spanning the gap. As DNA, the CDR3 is TGTGCCAGCAGTTACTTGGGTCGATACAATGAGCAGTTCTTC. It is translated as CASSYLGRYNEQFF.

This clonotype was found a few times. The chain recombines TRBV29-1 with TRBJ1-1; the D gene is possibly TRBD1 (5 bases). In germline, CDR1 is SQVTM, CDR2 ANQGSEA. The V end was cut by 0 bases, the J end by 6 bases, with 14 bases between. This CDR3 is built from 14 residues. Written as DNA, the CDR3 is TGCAGCGTTGAAGATCAGGGCAGGGTGGCTGAAGCTTTCTTT. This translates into CSVEDQGRVAEAFF.

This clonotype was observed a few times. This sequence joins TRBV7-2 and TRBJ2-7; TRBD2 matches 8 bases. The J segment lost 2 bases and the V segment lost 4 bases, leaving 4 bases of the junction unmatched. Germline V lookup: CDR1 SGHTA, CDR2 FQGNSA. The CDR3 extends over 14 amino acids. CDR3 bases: TGTGCCAGCAGCTCCCCGGGAGGGGCCTACGAGCAGTACTTC. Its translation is CASSSPGGAYEQYF. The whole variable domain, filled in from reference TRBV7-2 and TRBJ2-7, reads GAGVSQSPSNKVTEKGKDVELRCDPISGHTALYWYRQSLGQGLEFLIYFQGNSAPDKSGLPSDRFSAERTGGSVSTLTIQRTQQEDSAVYLCASSSPGGAYEQYFGPGTRLTVT.

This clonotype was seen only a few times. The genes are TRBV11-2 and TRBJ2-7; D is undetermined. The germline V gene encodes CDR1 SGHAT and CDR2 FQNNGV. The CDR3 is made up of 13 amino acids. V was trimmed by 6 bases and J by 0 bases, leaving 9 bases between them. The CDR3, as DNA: TGTGCCAGCAGTCCAGGAACCTCCTACGAGCAGTACTTC. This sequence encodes CASSPGTSYEQYF.

CDR3 DNA: TGTGCCAGCAGTTACGAAGAAGGCACTGAAGCTTTCTTT. Translation gives CASSYEEGTEAFF. The genes are TRBV6-5 and TRBJ1-1; unclear D gene. Per germline, CDR1 MNHEY and CDR2 SVGAGI. Trimming stripped 2 bases from V and 4 bases from J, with 8 bases between. The CDR3 runs to 13 residues.

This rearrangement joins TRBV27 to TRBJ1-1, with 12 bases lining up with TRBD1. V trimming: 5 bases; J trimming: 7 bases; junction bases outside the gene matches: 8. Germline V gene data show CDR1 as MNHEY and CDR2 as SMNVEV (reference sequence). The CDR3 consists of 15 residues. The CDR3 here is CASSTGTGGKSEAFF. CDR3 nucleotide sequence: TGTGCCAGCAGTACCGGGACAGGGGGCAAGAGTGAAGCTTTCTTT.

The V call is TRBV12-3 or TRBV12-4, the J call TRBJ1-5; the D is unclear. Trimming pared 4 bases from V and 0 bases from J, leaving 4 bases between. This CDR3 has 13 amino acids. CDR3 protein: CASSYYSNQPQHF. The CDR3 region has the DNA TGTGCCAGCAGTTATTATAGCAATCAGCCCCAGCATTTT.

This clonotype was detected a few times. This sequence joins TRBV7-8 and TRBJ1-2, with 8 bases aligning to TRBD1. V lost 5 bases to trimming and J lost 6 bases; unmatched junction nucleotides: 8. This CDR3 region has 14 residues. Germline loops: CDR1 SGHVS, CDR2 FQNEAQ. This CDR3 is CASSPHGQGNGYTF. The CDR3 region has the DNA TGTGCCAGCAGCCCTCACGGACAGGGAAATGGCTACACCTTC.

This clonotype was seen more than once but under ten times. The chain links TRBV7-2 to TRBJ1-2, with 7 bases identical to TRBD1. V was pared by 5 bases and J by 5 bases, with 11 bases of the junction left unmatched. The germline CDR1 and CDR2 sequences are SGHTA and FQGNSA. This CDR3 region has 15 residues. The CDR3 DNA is TGTGCCAGCAGCCCAACAGGGGATCACCTTTATGGCTACACCTTC. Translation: CASSPTGDHLYGYTF.

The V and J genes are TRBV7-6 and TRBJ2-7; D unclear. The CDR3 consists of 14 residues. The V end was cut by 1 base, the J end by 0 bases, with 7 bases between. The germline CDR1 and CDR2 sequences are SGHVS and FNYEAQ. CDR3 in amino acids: CASSLGSDSYEQYF. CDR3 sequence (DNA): TGTGCCAGCAGCTTAGGGAGTGACTCCTACGAGCAGTACTTC.